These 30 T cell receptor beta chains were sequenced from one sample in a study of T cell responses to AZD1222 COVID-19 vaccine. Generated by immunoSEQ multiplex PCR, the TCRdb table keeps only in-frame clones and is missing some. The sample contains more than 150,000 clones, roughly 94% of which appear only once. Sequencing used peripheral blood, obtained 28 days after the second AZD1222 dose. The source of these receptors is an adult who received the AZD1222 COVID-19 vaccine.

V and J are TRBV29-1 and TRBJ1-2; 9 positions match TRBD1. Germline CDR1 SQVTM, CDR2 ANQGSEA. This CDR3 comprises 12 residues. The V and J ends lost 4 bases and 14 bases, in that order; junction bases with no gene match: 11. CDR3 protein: CSVGGTGTGFTF. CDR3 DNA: TGCAGCGTTGGGGGAACCGGGACAGGGTTTACCTTC. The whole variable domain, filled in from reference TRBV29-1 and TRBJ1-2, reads SAVISQKPSRDICQRGTSLTIQCQVDSQVTMMFWYRQQPGQSLTLIATANQGSEATYESGFVIDKFPISRPNLTFSTLTVSNMSPEDSSIYLCSVGGTGTGFTFGSGTRLTVV.

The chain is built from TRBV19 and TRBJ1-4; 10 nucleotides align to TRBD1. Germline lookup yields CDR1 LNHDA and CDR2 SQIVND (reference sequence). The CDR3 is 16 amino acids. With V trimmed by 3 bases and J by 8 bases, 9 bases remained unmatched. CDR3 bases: TGTGCCAGTAGTATCTCAACCGGGACAGGGGACGAAAAACTGTTTTTT. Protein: CASSISTGTGDEKLFF.

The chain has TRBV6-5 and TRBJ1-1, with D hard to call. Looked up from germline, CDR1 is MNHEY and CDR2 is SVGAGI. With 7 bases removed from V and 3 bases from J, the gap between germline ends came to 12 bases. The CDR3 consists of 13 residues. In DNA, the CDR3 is TGTGCCAGCACACAAACAAAGGACACTGAAGCTTTCTTT. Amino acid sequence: CASTQTKDTEAFF.

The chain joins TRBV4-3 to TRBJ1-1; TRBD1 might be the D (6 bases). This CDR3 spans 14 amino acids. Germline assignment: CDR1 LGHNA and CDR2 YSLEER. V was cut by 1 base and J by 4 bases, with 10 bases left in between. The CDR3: CASSQGGRRTEAFF. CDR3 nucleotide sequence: TGCGCCAGCAGCCAAGGGGGGCGCCGCACTGAAGCTTTCTTT.

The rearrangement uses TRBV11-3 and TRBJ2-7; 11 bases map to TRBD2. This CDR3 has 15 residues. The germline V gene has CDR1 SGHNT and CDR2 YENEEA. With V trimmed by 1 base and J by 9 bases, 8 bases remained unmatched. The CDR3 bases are TGTGCCAGCAGCTTAGTTACTAGCGGGGGCCCGGGGCAGTACTTC. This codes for CASSLVTSGGPGQYF. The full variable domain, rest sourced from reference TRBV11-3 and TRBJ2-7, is EAGVVQSPRYKIIEKKQPVAFWCNPISGHNTLYWYLQNLGQGPELLIRYENEEAVDDSQLPKDRFSAERLKGVDSTLKIQPAELGDSAVYLCASSLVTSGGPGQYFGPGTRLTVT.

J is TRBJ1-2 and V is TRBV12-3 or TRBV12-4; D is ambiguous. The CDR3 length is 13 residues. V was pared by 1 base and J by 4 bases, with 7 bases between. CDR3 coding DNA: TGTGCCAGCAGTTTAGGCGGTGCCTATGGCTACACCTTC. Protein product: CASSLGGAYGYTF.

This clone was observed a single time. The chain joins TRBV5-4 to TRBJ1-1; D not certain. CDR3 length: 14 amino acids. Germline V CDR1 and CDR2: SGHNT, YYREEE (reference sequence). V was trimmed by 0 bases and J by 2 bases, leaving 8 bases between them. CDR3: CASSLEQLNTEAFF. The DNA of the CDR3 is TGTGCCAGCAGCTTGGAACAGCTTAACACTGAAGCTTTCTTT.

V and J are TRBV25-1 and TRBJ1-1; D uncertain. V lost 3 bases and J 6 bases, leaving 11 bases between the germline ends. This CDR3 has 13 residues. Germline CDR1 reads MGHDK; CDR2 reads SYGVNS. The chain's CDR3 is CASSDSPRSEAFF. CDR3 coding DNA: TGTGCCAGCAGTGATTCCCCGAGGTCTGAAGCTTTCTTT.

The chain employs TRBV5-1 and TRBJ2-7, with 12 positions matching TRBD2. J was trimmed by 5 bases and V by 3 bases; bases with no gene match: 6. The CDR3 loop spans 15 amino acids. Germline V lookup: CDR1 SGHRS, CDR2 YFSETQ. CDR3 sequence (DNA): TGCGCCAGCAGCTCTGGACTAGCGGGACAGAACGAGCAGTACTTC. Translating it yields CASSSGLAGQNEQYF.

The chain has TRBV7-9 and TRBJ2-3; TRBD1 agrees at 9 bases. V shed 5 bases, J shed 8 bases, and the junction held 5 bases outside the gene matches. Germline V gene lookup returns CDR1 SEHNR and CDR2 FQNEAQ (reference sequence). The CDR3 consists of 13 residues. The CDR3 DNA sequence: TGTGCCAGCAGCGGGACAGGGATGGGTACGCAGTATTTT. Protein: CASSGTGMGTQYF.

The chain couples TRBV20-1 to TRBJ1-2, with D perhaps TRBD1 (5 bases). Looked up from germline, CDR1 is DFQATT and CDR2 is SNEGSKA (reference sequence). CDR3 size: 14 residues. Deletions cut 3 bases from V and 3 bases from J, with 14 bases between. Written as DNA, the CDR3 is TGCAGTGCTAGTCTTACAGGCAGTCACTATGGCTACACCTTC. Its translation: CSASLTGSHYGYTF.

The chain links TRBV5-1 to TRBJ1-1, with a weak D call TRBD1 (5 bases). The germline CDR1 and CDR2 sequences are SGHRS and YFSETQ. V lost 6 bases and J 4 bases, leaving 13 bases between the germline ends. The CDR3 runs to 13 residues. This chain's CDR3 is CASTHGGGTEAFF. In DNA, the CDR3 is TGCGCCAGCACCCATGGGGGAGGCACTGAAGCTTTCTTT.

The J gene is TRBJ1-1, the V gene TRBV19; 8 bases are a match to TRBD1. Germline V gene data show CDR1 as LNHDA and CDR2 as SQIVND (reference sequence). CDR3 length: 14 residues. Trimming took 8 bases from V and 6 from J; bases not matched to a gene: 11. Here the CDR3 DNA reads TGTGCCAGTTTCGACAGGGGTAATAGTCCTGAAGCTTTCTTT. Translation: CASFDRGNSPEAFF.

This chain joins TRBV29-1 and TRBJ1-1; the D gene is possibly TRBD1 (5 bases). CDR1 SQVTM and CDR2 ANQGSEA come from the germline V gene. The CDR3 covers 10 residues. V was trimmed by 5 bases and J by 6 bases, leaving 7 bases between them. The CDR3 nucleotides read TGCAGCGTTCAGGGCGCTGAAGCTTTCTTT. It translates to CSVQGAEAFF.

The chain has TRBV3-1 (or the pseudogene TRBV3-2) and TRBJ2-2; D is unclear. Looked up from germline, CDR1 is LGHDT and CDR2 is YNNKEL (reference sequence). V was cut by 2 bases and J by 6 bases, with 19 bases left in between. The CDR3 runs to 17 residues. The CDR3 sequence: CASSQFPPHLSPGELFF. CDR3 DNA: TGTGCCAGCAGCCAATTTCCGCCCCATCTGTCACCCGGGGAGCTGTTTTTT.

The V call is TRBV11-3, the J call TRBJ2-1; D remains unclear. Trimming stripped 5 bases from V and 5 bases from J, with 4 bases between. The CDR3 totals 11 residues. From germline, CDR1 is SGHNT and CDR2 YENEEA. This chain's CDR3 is CASSHDNEQFF. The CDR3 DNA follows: TGTGCCAGCAGCCACGACAATGAGCAGTTCTTC.

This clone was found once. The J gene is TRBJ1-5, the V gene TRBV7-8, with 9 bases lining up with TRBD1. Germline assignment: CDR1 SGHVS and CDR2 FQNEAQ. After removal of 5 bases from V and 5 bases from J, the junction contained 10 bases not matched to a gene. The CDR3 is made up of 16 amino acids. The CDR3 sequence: CASSPLSNRGHQPQHF. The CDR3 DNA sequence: TGTGCCAGCAGCCCACTCTCGAACAGGGGGCATCAGCCCCAGCATTTT.

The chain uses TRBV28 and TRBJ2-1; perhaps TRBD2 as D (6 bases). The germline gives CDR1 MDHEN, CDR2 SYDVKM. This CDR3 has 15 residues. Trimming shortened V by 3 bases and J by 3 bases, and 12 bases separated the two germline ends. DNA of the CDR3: TGTGCCAGCAGTTTCCGGCGGGATAACTACAATGAGCAGTTCTTC. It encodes CASSFRRDNYNEQFF. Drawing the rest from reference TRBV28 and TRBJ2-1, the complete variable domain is DVKVTQSSRYLVKRTGEKVFLECVQDMDHENMFWYRQDPGLGLRLIYFSYDVKMKEKGDIPEGYSVSREKKERFSLILESASTNQTSMYLCASSFRRDNYNEQFFGPGTRLTVL.

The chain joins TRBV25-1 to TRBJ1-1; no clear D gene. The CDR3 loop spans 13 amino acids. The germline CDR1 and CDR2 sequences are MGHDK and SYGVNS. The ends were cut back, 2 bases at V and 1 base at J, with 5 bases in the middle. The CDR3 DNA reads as TGTGCCAGCAGTGAACTGGGGAACACTGAAGCTTTCTTT. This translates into CASSELGNTEAFF.

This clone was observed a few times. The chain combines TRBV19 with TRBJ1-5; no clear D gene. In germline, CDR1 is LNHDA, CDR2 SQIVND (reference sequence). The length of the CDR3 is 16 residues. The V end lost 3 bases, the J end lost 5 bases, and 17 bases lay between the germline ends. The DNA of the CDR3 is TGTGCCAGTAGTATTCTGGACCGGGCGCTATATCAGCCCCAGCATTTT. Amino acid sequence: CASSILDRALYQPQHF.

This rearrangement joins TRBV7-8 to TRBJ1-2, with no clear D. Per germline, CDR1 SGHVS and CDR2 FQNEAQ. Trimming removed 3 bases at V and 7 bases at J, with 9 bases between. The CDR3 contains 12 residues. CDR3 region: CASSLGGGGYTF. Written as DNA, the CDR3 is TGTGCCAGCAGCTTGGGAGGAGGTGGCTACACCTTC.

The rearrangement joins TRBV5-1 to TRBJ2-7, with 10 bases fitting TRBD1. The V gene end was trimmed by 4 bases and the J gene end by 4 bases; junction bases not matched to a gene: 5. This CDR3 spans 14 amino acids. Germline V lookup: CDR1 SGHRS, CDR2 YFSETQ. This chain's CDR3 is CASSTGQGLYEQYF. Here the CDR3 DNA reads TGCGCCAGCAGCACGGGACAGGGGTTATACGAGCAGTACTTC.

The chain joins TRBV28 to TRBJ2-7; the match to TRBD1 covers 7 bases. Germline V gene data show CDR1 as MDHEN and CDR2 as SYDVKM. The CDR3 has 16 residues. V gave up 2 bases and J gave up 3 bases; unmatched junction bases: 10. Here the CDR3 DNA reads TGTGCCAGCAGTTTAGGCACAGGGGTTCAAATCTACGAGCAGTACTTC. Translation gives CASSLGTGVQIYEQYF.

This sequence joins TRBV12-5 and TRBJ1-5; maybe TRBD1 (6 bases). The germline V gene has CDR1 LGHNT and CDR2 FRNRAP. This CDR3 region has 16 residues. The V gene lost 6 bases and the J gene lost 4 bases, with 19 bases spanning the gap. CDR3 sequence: CASGPGPGQKNQPQHF. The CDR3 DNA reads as TGTGCTAGTGGGCCCGGGCCCGGACAGAAAAATCAGCCCCAGCATTTT.

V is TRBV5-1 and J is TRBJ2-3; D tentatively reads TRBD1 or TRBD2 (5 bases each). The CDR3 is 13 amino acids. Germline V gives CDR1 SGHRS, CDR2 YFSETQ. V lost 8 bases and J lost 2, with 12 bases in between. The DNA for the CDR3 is TGCGCCAGTGGGACCGGGTCCACAGATACGCAGTATTTT. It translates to CASGTGSTDTQYF.

CDR3 coding DNA: TGTGCCAGCAGTATTCGACAGGCAGTAAACACTGAAGCTTTCTTT. Its protein is CASSIRQAVNTEAFF. This chain uses TRBV27 with TRBJ1-1, with D tentatively TRBD1 (6 bases). Trimming cost V 5 bases and J 2 bases, with 15 bases left between them. Germline V gene data show CDR1 as MNHEY and CDR2 as SMNVEV (reference sequence). This CDR3 is built from 15 residues.

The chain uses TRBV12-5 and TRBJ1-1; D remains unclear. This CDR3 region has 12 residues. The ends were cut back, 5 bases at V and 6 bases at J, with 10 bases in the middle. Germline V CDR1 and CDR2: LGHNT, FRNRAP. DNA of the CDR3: TGTGCTAGTGGTCCGGGGATCGCTGAAGCTTTCTTT. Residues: CASGPGIAEAFF.

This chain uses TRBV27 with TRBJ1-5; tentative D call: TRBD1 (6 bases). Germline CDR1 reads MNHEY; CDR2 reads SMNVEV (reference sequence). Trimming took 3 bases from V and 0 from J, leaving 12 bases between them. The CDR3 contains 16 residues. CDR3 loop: CASSLVKDSSNQPQHF. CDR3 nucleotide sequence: TGTGCCAGCAGTTTGGTCAAGGACAGTAGCAATCAGCCCCAGCATTTT.

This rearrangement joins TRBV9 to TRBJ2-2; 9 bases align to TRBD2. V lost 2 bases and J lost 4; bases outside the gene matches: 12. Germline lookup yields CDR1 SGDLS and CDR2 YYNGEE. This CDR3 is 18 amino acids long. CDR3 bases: TGTGCCAGCAGCGTCCGTTCGGGTAGCGGGAGCTTCACCGGGGAGCTGTTTTTT. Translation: CASSVRSGSGSFTGELFF.

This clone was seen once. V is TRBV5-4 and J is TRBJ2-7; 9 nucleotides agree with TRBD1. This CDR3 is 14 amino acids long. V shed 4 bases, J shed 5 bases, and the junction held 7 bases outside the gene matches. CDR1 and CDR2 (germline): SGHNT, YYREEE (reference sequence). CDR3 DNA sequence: TGTGCCAGCAGCCGACAGGGGGGGGTTGACGAGCAGTACTTC. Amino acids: CASSRQGGVDEQYF.